A selection of T cell receptor beta chains follows, all from one sample in a study of spatial heterogeneity in lung cancer. TCRdb redid the calling of the 5' RACE reads with MiXCR, one entry per CDR3 protein. Of 19,000 or so distinct CDR3 sequences listed, around 21% were seen once; the top ten hold about a fifth. The material sequenced was PBMCs, taken at surgery. These receptors were collected from a female donor with early-stage non-small cell lung cancer. CDR3s include the opening cysteine and the closing phenylalanine or tryptophan. D genes are given only for firm matches. Clone size is shown for a subset of rows, as once, few, many or a class of expanded clone.

V gene	J gene	clone size	D gene	CDR3 DNA	CDR3 protein
TRBV20-1	TRBJ2-1	-	TRBD2	TGCAGTGCTAGCCTCACTAGCGGGAGTTCGTATGAGCAGTTCTTC	CSASLTSGSSYEQFF
TRBV6-6	TRBJ1-6	-	-	TGTGCCAGCGGACCGGGACGGTCCTATAATTCACCCCTCCACTTT	CASGPGRSYNSPLHF
TRBV3-1	TRBJ2-1	many	TRBD2	TGTGCCAGCAGCGTTCGGACTAGCGGGAGTACGGATGAGCAGTTCTTC	CASSVRTSGSTDEQFF
TRBV7-6	TRBJ2-7	medium-sized	TRBD1	TGTGCCAGCAGCCAGCGAAGGACAGGTTCCTACGAGCAGTACTTC	CASSQRRTGSYEQYF
TRBV6-2/TRBV6-3	TRBJ2-7	medium-sized	TRBD2	TGTGCCAGCAGCCGCGGGACTAGCGGGAGTGGAACCTACGAGCAGTACTTC	CASSRGTSGSGTYEQYF
TRBV27	TRBJ2-1	few	TRBD2	TGTGCCAGCAGTTTATCGTTCACTAGCGGCTACAATGAGCAGTTCTTC	CASSLSFTSGYNEQFF
TRBV7-2	TRBJ2-1	many	TRBD2	TGTGCCAGCAGCTTCCGGGAGGCAGGAGTACGCGAGCAGTTCTTC	CASSFREAGVREQFF
TRBV6-1	TRBJ2-1	many	TRBD1	TGTGCCAGCAGTGAAGTCTCACAGGGGGCGCTCAGTGAGCAGTTCTTC	CASSEVSQGALSEQFF
TRBV4-3	TRBJ2-7	many	-	TGCGCCAGCAGCCTCAGACTAGATTCCTACGAGCAGTACTTC	CASSLRLDSYEQYF
TRBV28	TRBJ2-7	many	TRBD2	TGTGCCAGCAGTCCAATCCCCGGGACTAGCGTAGGGGACGAGCAGTACTTC	CASSPIPGTSVGDEQYF
TRBV18	TRBJ2-1	medium-sized	-	TGTGCCAGCTCACCAGTGTCTGACGACTACAATGAGCAGTTCTTC	CASSPVSDDYNEQFF
TRBV4-3	TRBJ1-4	many	-	TGCGCCAGCAGCCAAGCTCGGGGTCGGGGTAATGAAAAACTGTTTTTT	CASSQARGRGNEKLFF
TRBV6-5	TRBJ2-7	medium-sized	-	TGTGCCAGCAACAACCGGGACGGGACCTACGAGCAGTACTTC	CASNNRDGTYEQYF
TRBV11-2	TRBJ2-1	few	-	TGTGCCAGCAGCTTACACAACTACGAAGAGCAGTTCTTC	CASSLHNYEEQFF
TRBV19	TRBJ2-4	-	-	TGTGCCAGTAGTATTTCCCGGGTCGGTAACATTCAGTACTTC	CASSISRVGNIQYF
TRBV19	TRBJ2-1	many	TRBD2	TGTGCCAGTTGGGGGGGTCGGGAGCAGTTCTTC	CASWGGREQFF